Listed below are T cell receptor beta chains from one sample, sequenced in a study of T cells in Graves' hyperthyroidism and ophthalmopathy. MiXCR, run by TCRdb on the multiplex PCR reads, gives a single entry per CDR3 protein. The table includes hundreds of thousands of distinct CDR3 sequences, approximately 15% detected once. Sequencing was done on a sample of blood. Source of these receptors: a woman under 30 with Graves' hyperthyroidism. The CDR3 runs from the conserved cysteine through the conserved F or W. Fields, in order: D gene, CDR3 length, J gene, V gene, clone size, CDR3 DNA, CDR3 protein. The D gene is left open where the match is weak. Clone size is given for some rows only: seen once, a few or many times, or a class if the clone is expanded.

TRBD1 | 15 | TRBJ1-2 | TRBV6-1 | many | TGTGCCAGCAGGGACCTTGGACAGGGGGCTTATGGCTACACCTTC | CASRDLGQGAYGYTF
TRBD1 | 17 | TRBJ1-2 | TRBV9 | NA | TGTGCCAGCAGCGATCCCAAAGGGGACAGAGCTAACTATGGCTACACCTTC | CASSDPKGDRANYGYTF
NA | 14 | TRBJ1-5 | TRBV7-2 | many | TGTGCCAGCAGCGGCGCAGGGGACGCTCAGCCCCAGCATTTT | CASSGAGDAQPQHF
TRBD1 | 15 | TRBJ2-4 | TRBV28 | once | TGTGCCAGCAGTTCCCCCCTGGACAGGGAGGACATTCAGTACTTC | CASSSPLDREDIQYF
NA | 18 | TRBJ1-4 | TRBV13 | many | TGTGCCAGCAGCGCTAACACCGGGGCCGTTAAAGGGCATGAAAAACTGTTTTTT | CASSANTGAVKGHEKLFF
NA | 12 | TRBJ1-2 | TRBV7-9 | many | TGTGCCAGCAGCGCTTACAACTATGGCTACACCTTC | CASSAYNYGYTF
NA | 15 | TRBJ2-7 | TRBV5-4 | many | TGTGCCAGCAGTTCCGGGACCAAAAGCTCCTACGAGCAGTACTTC | CASSSGTKSSYEQYF
NA | 14 | TRBJ1-2 | TRBV20-1 | many | TGCAGTGCTAGTTCCCCCGGGGGCTTGAGAGGCTACACCTTC | CSASSPGGLRGYTF
NA | 14 | TRBJ2-7 | TRBV20-1 | many | TGCAGTGCTAGAGGGTGGGGGTGGACCTACGAGCAGTACTTC | CSARGWGWTYEQYF
NA | 12 | TRBJ1-5 | TRBV3-1 | many | TGTGCCAGCAGCCACGGAGATCAGCCCCAGCATTTT | CASSHGDQPQHF
TRBD1 | 14 | TRBJ1-1 | TRBV30 | NA | TGTGCCTGGAGGGACACAGGGGGCTCCCCTGAAGCTTTCTTT | CAWRDTGGSPEAFF
NA | 12 | TRBJ2-1 | TRBV6-2/TRBV6-3 | many | TGTGCCAGCAGTTATCGACAGGGAGGGCAGTTCTTC | CASSYRQGGQFF
NA | 16 | TRBJ2-7 | TRBV6-1 | many | TGTGCCAGCATTCGGGGGCCAAGCGGGGATCCTTTCGAGCAGTACTTC | CASIRGPSGDPFEQYF
NA | 12 | TRBJ1-1 | TRBV19 | NA | TGTGCCAGTACCCTTGGCCTAATGGAAGCTTTCTTT | CASTLGLMEAFF
NA | 12 | TRBJ2-7 | TRBV3-1 | few | TGTGCCAGCAGCCAAGGTTTGTGGGAGCAGTACTTC | CASSQGLWEQYF
TRBD2 | 16 | TRBJ2-2 | TRBV20-1 | many | TGCAGTGCTAGAGAGATTAGCGGGAGGGACGGCGGGGAGCTGTTTTTT | CSAREISGRDGGELFF
TRBD1 | 15 | TRBJ2-1 | TRBV5-1 | many | TGCGCCAGCAGCCCTCGACAGGGACCCTACAATGAGCAGTTCTTC | CASSPRQGPYNEQFF
NA | 15 | TRBJ1-1 | TRBV4-1 | NA | TGCGCCAGCAGCCCGGGACGGGGGGGTAGCACTGAAGCTTTCTTT | CASSPGRGGSTEAFF
NA | 13 | TRBJ1-2 | TRBV5-1 | many | TGCGCCAGCAGCCCCCGAGGAGCCCATGGCTACACCTTC | CASSPRGAHGYTF
NA | 14 | TRBJ2-5 | TRBV7-9 | few | TGTGCCAGCAAGAGGAAGGGTGGGACGGAGACCCAGTACTTC | CASKRKGGTETQYF
TRBD2 | 15 | TRBJ2-6 | TRBV20-1 | NA | TGCAGTGCTAGGGGTAGGGAGGGTGGGGCCAACGTCCTGACTTTC | CSARGREGGANVLTF
NA | 14 | TRBJ2-7 | TRBV6-5 | many | TGTGCCAGCAGTTACTCCGGGGACTCCTACGAGCAGTACTTC | CASSYSGDSYEQYF
NA | 13 | TRBJ2-5 | TRBV7-3 | many | TGTGCCAGCAGCCGACAGGACCAAGAGACCCAGTACTTC | CASSRQDQETQYF
TRBD1 | 12 | TRBJ2-7 | TRBV11-1 | many | TGTGCCAGCAGGGGACAGCGCTACGAGCAGTACTTC | CASRGQRYEQYF
NA | 13 | TRBJ1-4 | TRBV20-1 | many | TGCAGTGCTCGGGCCCTTCCCTCTGAAAAACTGTTTTTT | CSARALPSEKLFF
TRBD1 | 19 | TRBJ1-6 | TRBV7-8 | few | TGTGCCAGCAGCTTAGCGTTTCGGTTGGGGACAGGGGTGAATTCACCCCTCCACTTT | CASSLAFRLGTGVNSPLHF
TRBD1 | 18 | TRBJ2-1 | TRBV28 | many | TGTGCCAGCAGTAAATATCCGTCGGGACAGGGGGGGTTGGATGAGCAGTTCTTC | CASSKYPSGQGGLDEQFF
TRBD2 | 16 | TRBJ2-3 | TRBV7-3 | few | TGTGCCAGCAGCCCAACTCTAGCGGGGGGGTCAGGTACGCAGTATTTT | CASSPTLAGGSGTQYF
NA | 13 | TRBJ1-4 | TRBV2 | NA | TGTGCCAGCAAAATGGGCAGGTGGAGAAGACTGTTTTTT | CASKMGRWRRLFF
NA | 13 | TRBJ2-1 | TRBV2 | few | TGTGCCGGGCGCGGGACAGTCTACAATGAGCAGTTCTTC | CAGRGTVYNEQFF
NA | 16 | TRBJ1-5 | TRBV6-1 | many | TGTGCCAGCAGTGATGTGGGGGGTTATAGCAATCAGCCCCAGCATTTT | CASSDVGGYSNQPQHF
NA | 12 | TRBJ1-1 | TRBV7-8 | few | TGTGCCAGCAGCCAGGGGTCCATGTCGATGATCTTT | CASSQGSMSMIF
TRBD1 | 14 | TRBJ2-7 | TRBV9 | many | TGTGCCAGCAGCGTAGCTGGACAGGGCGACGAGCAGTACTTC | CASSVAGQGDEQYF
NA | 14 | TRBJ1-2 | TRBV28 | many | TGTGCCAGCAGCCCCTTAAACAGCTACTATGGCTACACCTTC | CASSPLNSYYGYTF
NA | 15 | TRBJ1-2 | TRBV28 | many | TGTGCCAGCACCCTGGGGGGGGGCGGGGACTATGGCTACACCTTC | CASTLGGGGDYGYTF
NA | 12 | TRBJ2-5 | TRBV3-1 | many | TGTGCCAGCAGCCAGGGAAAAGAGACCCAGTACTTC | CASSQGKETQYF